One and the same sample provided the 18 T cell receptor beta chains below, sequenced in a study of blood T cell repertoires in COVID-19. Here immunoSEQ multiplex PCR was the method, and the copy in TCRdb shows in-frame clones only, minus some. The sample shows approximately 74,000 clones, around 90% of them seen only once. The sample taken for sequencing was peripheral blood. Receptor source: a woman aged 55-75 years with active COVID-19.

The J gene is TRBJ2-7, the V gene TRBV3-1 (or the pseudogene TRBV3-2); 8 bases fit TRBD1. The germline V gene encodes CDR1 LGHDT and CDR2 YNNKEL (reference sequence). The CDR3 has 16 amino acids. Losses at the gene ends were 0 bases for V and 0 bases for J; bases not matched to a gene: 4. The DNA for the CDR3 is TGTGCCAGCAGCCAAGATTACAGGGGGGCCTCCTACGAGCAGTACTTC. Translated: CASSQDYRGASYEQYF.

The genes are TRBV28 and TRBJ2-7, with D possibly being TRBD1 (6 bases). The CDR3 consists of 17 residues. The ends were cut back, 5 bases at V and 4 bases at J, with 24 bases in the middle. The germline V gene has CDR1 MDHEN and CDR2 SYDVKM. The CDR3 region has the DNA TGTGCCAGCAGTCTAGGGGGTGGGGCAGTAAGAGGGTACGAGCAGTACTTC. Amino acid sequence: CASSLGGGAVRGYEQYF.

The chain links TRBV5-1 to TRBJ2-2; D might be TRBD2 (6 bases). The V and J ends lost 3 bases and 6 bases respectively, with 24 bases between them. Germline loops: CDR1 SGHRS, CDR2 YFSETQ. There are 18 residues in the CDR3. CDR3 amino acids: CASSSQPPGLSVSGELFF. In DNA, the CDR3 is TGCGCCAGCAGCTCGCAACCTCCGGGACTCTCTGTATCCGGGGAGCTGTTTTTT.

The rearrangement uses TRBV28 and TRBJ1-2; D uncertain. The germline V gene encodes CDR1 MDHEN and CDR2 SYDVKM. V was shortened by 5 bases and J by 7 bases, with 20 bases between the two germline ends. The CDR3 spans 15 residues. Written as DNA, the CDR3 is TGTGCCAGCAGTAGACCCGTCCGGGAACGGCTTGGCTACACCTTC. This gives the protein CASSRPVRERLGYTF.

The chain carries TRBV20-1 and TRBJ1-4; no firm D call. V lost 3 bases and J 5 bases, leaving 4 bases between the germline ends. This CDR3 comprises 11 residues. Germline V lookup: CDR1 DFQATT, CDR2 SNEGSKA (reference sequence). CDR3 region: CSASRNEKLFF. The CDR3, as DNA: TGCAGTGCTAGCAGGAATGAAAAACTGTTTTTT.

CDR3 DNA: TGTGCCAGCAGTCTTGGGACAGGGGTGGGGGAGACCCAGTACTTC. Protein: CASSLGTGVGETQYF. The chain combines TRBV6-5 with TRBJ2-5, with 10 bases lining up with TRBD1. The CDR3 covers 15 residues. The J segment lost 5 bases and the V segment lost 5 bases, leaving 8 bases of the junction unmatched. CDR1 is MNHEY and CDR2 is SVGAGI in the germline V gene.

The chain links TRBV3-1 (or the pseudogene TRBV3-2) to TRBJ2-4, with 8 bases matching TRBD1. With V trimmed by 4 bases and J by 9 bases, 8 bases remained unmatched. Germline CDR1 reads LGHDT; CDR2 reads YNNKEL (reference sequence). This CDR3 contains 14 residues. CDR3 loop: CASSRTGTLSIQYF. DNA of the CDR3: TGTGCCAGCAGCCGGACAGGGACTTTGAGCATTCAGTACTTC.

The CDR3 here is CASSKAGQGGYYGYTF. DNA for the CDR3: TGTGCCAGCAGCAAAGCGGGACAGGGGGGATACTATGGCTACACCTTC. This chain joins TRBV3-1 (or the pseudogene TRBV3-2) and TRBJ1-2; 11 positions match TRBD1. This CDR3 is built from 16 residues. V lost 5 bases and J lost 3; bases outside the gene matches: 8. The germline gives CDR1 LGHDT, CDR2 YNNKEL (reference sequence).

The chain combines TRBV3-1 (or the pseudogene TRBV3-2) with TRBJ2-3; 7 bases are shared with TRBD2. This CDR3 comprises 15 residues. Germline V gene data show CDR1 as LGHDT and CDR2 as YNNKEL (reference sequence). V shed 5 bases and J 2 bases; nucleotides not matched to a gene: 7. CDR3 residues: CASSARTSPTDTQYF. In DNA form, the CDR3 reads TGTGCCAGCAGCGCTCGGACTAGTCCCACAGATACGCAGTATTTT.

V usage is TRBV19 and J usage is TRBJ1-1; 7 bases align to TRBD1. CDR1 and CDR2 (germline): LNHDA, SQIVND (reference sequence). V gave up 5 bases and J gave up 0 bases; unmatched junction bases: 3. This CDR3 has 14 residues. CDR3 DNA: TGTGCCAGTAGTGAACAGGGGATGAACACTGAAGCTTTCTTT. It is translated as CASSEQGMNTEAFF.

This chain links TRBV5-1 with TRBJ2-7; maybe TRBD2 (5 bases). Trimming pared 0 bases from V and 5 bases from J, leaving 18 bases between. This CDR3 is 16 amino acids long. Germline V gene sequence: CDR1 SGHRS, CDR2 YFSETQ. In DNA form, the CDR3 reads TGCGCCAGCAGCTTGGAACGGCCGGGATTGGGCGACGAGCAGTACTTC. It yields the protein CASSLERPGLGDEQYF.

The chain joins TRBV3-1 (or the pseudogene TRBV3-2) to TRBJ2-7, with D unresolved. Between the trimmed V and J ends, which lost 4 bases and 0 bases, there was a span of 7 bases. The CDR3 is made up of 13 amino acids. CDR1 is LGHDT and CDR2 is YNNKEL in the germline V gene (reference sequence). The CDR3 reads CASSPGGSYEQYF. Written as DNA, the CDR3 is TGTGCCAGCAGCCCCGGCGGCTCCTACGAGCAGTACTTC.

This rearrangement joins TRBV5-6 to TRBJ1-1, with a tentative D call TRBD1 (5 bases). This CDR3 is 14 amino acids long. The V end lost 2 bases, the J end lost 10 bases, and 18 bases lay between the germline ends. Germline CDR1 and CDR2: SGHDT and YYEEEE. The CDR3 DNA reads TGTGCCAGCAGCTTTTGGGGCCTCCCGGAGGGAGCTTTCTTT. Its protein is CASSFWGLPEGAFF.

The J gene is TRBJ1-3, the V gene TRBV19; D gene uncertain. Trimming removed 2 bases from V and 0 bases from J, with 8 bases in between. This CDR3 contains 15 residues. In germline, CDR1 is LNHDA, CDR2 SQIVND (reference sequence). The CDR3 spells CASSINRDSGNTIYF. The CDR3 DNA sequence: TGTGCCAGTAGTATAAACCGGGACTCTGGAAACACCATATATTTT. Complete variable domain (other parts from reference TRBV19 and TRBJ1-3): DGGITQSPKYLFRKEGQNVTLSCEQNLNHDAMYWYRQDPGQGLRLIYYSQIVNDFQKGDIAEGYSVSREKKESFPLTVTSAQKNPTAFYLCASSINRDSGNTIYFGEGSWLTVV.

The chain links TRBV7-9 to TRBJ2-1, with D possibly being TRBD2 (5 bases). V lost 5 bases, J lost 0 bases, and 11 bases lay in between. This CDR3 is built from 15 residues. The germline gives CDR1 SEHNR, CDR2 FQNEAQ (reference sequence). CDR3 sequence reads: CASSPPGNSYNEQFF. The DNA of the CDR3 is TGTGCCAGCAGCCCGCCGGGAAACTCCTACAATGAGCAGTTCTTC.

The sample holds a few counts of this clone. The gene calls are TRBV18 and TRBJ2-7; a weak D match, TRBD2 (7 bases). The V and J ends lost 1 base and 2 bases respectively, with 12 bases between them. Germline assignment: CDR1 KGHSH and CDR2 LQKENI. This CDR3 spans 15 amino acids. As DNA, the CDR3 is TGTGCCAGCTCACCACAGGGGGGGTATGCCTACGAGCAGTACTTC. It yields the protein CASSPQGGYAYEQYF.

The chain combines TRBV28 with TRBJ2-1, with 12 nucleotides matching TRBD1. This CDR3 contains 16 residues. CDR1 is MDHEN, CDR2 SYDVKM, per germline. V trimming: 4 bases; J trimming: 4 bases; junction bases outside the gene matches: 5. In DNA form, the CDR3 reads TGTGCCAGCAGTTCCCCGGGACAGGGGGCGTACAATGAGCAGTTCTTC. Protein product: CASSSPGQGAYNEQFF.

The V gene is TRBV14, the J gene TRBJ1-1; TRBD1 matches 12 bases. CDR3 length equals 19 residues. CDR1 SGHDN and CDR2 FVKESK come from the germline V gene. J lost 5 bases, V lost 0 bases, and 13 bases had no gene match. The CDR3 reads CASSQDPFGTGGAGTEAFF. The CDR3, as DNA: TGTGCCAGCAGCCAAGATCCCTTCGGGACAGGGGGCGCGGGGACTGAAGCTTTCTTT.